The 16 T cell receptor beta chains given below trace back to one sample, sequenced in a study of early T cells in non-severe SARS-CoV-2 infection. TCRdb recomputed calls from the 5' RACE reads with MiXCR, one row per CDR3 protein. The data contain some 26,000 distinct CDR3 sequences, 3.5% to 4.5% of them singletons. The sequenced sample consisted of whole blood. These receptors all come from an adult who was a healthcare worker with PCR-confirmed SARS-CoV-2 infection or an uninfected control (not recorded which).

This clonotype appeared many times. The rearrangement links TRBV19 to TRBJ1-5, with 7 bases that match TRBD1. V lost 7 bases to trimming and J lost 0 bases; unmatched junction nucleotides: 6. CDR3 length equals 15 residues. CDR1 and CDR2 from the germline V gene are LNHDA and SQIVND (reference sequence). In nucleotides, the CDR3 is TGTGCCAGTATCTCGTACAGGGGTAGCAATCAGCCCCAGCATTTT. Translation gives CASISYRGSNQPQHF.

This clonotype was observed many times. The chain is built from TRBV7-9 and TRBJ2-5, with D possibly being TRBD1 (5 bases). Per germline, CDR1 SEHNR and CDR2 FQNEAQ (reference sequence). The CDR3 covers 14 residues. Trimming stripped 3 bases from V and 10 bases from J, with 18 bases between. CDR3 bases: TGTGCCAGCAGCTTGCAGGGCAGGGAATATGTCCAGTACTTC. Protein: CASSLQGREYVQYF.

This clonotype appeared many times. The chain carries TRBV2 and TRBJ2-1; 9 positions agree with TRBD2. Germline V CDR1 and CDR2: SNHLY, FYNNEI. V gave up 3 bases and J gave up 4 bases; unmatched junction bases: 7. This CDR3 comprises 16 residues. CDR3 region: CASSEQAGGGYNEQFF. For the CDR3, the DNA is TGTGCCAGCAGTGAGCAAGCGGGGGGAGGATACAATGAGCAGTTCTTC.

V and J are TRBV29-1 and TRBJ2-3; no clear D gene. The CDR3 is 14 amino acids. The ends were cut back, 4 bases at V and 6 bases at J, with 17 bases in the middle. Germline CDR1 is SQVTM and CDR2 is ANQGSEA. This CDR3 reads CSVGVSALSDTQYF. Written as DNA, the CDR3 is TGCAGCGTTGGGGTCTCGGCCCTATCGGATACGCAGTATTTT.

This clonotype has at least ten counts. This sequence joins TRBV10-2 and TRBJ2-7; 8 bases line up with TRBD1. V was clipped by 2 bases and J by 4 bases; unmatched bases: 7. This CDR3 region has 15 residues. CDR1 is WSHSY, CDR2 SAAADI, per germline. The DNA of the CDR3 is TGCGCCAGCAGTGAGGTTCCAGGGGGCAAGTACGAGCAGTACTTC. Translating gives CASSEVPGGKYEQYF.

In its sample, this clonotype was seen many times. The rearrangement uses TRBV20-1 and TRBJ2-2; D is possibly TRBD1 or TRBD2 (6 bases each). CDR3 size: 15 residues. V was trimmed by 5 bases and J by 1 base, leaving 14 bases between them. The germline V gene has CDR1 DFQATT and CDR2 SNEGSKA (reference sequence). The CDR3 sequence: CSAPLGGGNTGELFF. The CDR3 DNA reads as TGCAGTGCTCCTCTGGGGGGCGGGAACACCGGGGAGCTGTTTTTT.

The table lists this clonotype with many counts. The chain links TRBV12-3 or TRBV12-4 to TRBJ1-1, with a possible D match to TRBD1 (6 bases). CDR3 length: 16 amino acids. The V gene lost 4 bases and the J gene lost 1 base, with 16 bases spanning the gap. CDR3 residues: CASSSHLSDRNTEAFF. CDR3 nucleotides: TGTGCCAGCAGTTCCCACCTCTCGGACAGGAACACTGAAGCTTTCTTT.

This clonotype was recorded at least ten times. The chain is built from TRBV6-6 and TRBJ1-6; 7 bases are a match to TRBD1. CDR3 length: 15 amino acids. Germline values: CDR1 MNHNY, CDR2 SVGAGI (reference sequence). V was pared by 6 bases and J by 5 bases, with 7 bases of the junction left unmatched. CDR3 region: CASSQGTANNSPLHF. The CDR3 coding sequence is TGTGCCAGCAGCCAAGGGACAGCTAATAATTCACCCCTCCACTTT.

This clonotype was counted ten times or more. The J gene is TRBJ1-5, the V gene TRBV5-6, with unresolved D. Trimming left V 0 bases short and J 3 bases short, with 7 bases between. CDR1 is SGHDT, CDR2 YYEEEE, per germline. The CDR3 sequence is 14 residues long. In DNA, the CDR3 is TGTGCCAGCAGCTTGGGCGAGGTCAATCAGCCCCAGCATTTT. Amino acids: CASSLGEVNQPQHF.

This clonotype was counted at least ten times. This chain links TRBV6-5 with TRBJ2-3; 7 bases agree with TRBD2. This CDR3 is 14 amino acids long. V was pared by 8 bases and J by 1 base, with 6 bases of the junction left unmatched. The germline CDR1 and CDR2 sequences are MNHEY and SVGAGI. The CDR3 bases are TGTGCCAGCTCCACAAGCGGGGGCACAGATACGCAGTATTTT. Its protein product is CASSTSGGTDTQYF.

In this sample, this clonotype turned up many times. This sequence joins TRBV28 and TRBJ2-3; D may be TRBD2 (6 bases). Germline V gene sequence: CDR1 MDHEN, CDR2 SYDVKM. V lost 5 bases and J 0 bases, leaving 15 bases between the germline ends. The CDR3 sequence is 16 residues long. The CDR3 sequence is CASSPHLAGSTDTQYF. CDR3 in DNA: TGTGCCAGCAGTCCCCACCTGGCGGGGAGCACAGATACGCAGTATTTT.

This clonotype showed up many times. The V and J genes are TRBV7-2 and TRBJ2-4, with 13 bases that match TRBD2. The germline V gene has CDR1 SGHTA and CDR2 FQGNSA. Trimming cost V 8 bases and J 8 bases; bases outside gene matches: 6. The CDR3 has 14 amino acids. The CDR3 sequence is CASQLAGGPDIQYF. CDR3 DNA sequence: TGTGCCAGCCAACTAGCGGGGGGGCCGGACATTCAGTACTTC.

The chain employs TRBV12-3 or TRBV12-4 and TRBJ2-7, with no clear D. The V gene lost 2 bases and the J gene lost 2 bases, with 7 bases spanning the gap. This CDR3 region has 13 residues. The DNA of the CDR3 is TGTGCCAGCAGTTTACAGGACCCCTACGAGCAGTACTTC. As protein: CASSLQDPYEQYF.

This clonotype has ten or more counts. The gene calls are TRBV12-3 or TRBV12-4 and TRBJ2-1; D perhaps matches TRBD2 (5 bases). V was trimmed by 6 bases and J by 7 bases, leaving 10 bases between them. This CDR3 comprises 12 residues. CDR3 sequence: CASSPTSNEQFF. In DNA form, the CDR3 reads TGTGCCAGCAGCCCTACTAGTAATGAGCAGTTCTTC.

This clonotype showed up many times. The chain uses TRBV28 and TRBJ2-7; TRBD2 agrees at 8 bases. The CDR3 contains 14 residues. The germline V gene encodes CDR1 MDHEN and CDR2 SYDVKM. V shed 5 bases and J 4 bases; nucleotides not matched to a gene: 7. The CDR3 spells CASSPGLVGYEQYF. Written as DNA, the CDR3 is TGTGCCAGCAGTCCGGGACTAGTCGGTTACGAGCAGTACTTC.

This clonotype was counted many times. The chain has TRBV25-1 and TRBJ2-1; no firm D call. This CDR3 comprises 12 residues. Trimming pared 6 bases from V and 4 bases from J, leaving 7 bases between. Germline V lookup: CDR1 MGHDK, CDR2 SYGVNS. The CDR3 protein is CASSGYYNEQFF. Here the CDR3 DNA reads TGTGCCAGCAGCGGCTATTACAATGAGCAGTTCTTC.